This TCR beta chain was recorded in a study of graft-versus-host responses after intestinal transplantation. Study context: After anti-thymocyte globulin induction, recipients took tacrolimus and steroids for three to four years.

CDR3 length equals 13 residues. With 1 base removed from V and 4 bases from J, the gap between germline ends came to 6 bases. Germline V CDR1 and CDR2: SGHTS, YDEGEE. Remarks on this clone: Its antigen remains unidentified.

Study results and limitations: Among recipient marrow samples, GvH clones were found; some appeared first in ileum or blood. Patients with graft-donor T cell macrochimerism had high graft-versus-host to host-versus-graft clonal ratios in allografts.

The assay was immunoSEQ multiplex PCR, and TCRdb's table has in-frame clones only and misses some. The sample records 40,000 to 55,000 clones, roughly nine tenths being singletons. This sequence originates from a human patient who received an intestinal transplant, so some T cells may come from the graft donor. V usage is TRBV5-8 and J usage is TRBJ2-1, with D perhaps TRBD1 (5 bases). Sequencing used PBMCs, obtained 524 days after transplant. The CDR3: CASSLQGYNEQFF. The CDR3 coding sequence is TGTGCCAGCAGCTTGCAGGGATACAATGAGCAGTTCTTC.